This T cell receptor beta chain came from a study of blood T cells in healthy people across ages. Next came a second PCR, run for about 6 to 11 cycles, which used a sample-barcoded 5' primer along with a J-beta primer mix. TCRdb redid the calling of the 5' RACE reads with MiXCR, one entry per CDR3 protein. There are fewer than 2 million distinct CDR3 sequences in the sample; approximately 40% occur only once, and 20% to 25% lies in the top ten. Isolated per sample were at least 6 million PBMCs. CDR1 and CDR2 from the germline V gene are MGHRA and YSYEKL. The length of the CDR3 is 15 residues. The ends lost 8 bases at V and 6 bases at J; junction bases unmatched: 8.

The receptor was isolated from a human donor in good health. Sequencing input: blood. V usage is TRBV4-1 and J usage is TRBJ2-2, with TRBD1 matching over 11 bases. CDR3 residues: CASQTGTGGSGELFF. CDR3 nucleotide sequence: TGCGCCAGCCAAACCGGGACAGGGGGTTCCGGGGAGCTGTTTTTT.